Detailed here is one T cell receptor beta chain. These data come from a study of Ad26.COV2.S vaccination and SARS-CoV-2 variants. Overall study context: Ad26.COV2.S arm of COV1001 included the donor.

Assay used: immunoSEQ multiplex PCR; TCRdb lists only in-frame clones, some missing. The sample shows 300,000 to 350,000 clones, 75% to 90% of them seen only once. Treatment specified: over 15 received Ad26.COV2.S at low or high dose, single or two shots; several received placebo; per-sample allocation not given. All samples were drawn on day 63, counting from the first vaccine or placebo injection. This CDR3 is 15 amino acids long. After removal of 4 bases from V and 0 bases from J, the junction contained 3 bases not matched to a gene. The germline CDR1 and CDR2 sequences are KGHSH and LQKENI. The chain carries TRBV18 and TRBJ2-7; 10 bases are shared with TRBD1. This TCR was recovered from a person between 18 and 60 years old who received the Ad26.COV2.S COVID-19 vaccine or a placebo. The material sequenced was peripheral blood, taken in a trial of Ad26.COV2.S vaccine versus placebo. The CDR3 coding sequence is TGTGCCAGCTCACTTGGGACAGGGGTCTCCTACGAGCAGTACTTC. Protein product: CASSLGTGVSYEQYF. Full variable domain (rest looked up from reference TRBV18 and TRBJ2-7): NAGVMQNPRHLVRRRGQEARLRCSPMKGHSHVYWYRQLPEEGLKFMVYLQKENIIDESGMPKERFSAEFPKEGPSILRIQQVVRGDSAAYFCASSLGTGVSYEQYFGPGTRLTVT.